This T cell receptor beta chain derives from a study of beta chain features in type 1 diabetes. V shed 10 bases, J shed 4 bases, and the junction held 4 bases outside the gene matches. This CDR3 has 12 residues. Germline CDR1 MDHEN, CDR2 SYDVKM. The investigators reverse transcribed all of the isolated RNA, so they sequenced expressed TCRB transcripts. Method: immunoSEQ multiplex PCR; TCRdb's copy keeps in-frame clones and lacks some. The repertoire holds under 950,000 clones, with roughly a sixth as singletons. The TCR comes from a woman younger than 30 in good health. V usage is TRBV28 and J usage is TRBJ1-2; 9 bases agree with TRBD1. Sequenced material: naive CD4+ T cells from blood. Here the CDR3 DNA reads TGTGCCACCGGGACAGGGTTCTATGGCTACACCTTC. Its protein product is CATGTGFYGYTF.